This T cell receptor beta chain was identified in a study of lymphopenia after photon versus proton radiotherapy. General observations from the study: Only patients who died were analyzed for survival; proton advantage is unproven. Photon-treated patients lost naive T cells and TCR diversity; proton-treated stayed stable. After lymphocyte nadir, photon-treated repertoires showed oligoclonal expansion, especially CD8+ Temra.

About this clone itself: The antigen is undetermined.

Clones were sequenced by immunoSEQ multiplex PCR, and TCRdb holds only the in-frame ones, with some missing. The sample has 30,000 or so clones; approximately 87% are singletons. CDR3 length: 15 residues. Germline V gives CDR1 MNHEY, CDR2 SVGAGI. Between the trimmed V and J ends, which lost 0 bases and 8 bases, there was a span of 14 bases. V usage is TRBV6-5 and J usage is TRBJ1-3, with D perhaps TRBD1 (6 bases). The sample here was peripheral blood, taken from a patient treated with proton-based radiotherapy. The TCR originated in a woman in her sixties with cholangiocarcinoma. Some clones in this sample may be carry-over from other donors' samples. CDR3 DNA: TGTGCCAGCAGTTACTCGAACAGGGCGGGGGACACCATATATTTT. Protein product: CASSYSNRAGDTIYF.